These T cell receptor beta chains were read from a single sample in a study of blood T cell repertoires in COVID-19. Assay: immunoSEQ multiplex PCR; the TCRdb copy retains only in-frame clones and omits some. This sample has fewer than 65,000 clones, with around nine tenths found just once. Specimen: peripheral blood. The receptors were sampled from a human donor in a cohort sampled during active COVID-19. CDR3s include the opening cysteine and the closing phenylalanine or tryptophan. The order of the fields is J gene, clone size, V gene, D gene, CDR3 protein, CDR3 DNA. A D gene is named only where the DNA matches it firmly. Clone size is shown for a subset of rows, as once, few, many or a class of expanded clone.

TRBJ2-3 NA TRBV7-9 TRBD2 CASRLEVLAGYTDTQYF TGTGCCAGCAGATTAGAAGTACTAGCGGGATACACAGATACGCAGTATTTT
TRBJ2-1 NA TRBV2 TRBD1 CASSGQGLDEQFF TGTGCCAGCAGTGGACAGGGTCTCGATGAGCAGTTCTTC
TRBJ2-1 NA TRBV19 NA CASSISGGGSLEQFF TGTGCCAGTAGTATTTCTGGCGGAGGTAGTTTGGAGCAGTTCTTC
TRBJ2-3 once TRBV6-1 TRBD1 CASSEYTSRGTDTQYF TGTGCCAGCAGTGAATACACTTCCAGGGGGACAGATACGCAGTATTTT
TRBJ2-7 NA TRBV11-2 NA CASSVYPRDSSYEQYF TGTGCCAGCAGCGTCTACCCCCGGGACTCCTCCTACGAGCAGTACTTC
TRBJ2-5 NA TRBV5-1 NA CASSLGLGTGDQETQYF TGCGCCAGCAGCTTGGGCCTCGGGACGGGAGACCAAGAGACCCAGTACTTC
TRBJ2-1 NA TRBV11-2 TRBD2 CASSPGLAESSYNEQFF TGTGCCAGCAGCCCCGGACTAGCCGAAAGCTCCTACAATGAGCAGTTCTTC
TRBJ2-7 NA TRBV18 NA CASSPPTYSSYEQYF TGTGCCAGCTCACCACCTACCTACAGCTCCTACGAGCAGTACTTC
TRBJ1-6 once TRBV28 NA CASSLTGLNSPLHF TGTGCCAGCAGTCTTACAGGGCTTAATTCACCCCTCCACTTT
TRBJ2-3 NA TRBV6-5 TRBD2 CASRSSGTPDTQYF TGTGCCAGCAGATCCAGCGGGACCCCAGATACGCAGTATTTT
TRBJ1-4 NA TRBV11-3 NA CASSSLQGEGEKLFF TGTGCCAGCAGCTCCTTACAGGGAGAGGGTGAAAAACTGTTTTTT
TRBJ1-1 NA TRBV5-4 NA CASSLVGVSWGNTEAFF TGTGCCAGCAGCTTGGTAGGGGTTTCTTGGGGGAACACTGAAGCTTTCTTT
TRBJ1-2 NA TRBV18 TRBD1 CASSPLGQGEHYGYTF TGTGCCAGCTCACCTCTGGGACAGGGGGAACACTATGGCTACACCTTC
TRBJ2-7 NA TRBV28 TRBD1 CASSFGTGGVSSEQYF TGTGCCAGCAGTTTTGGGACAGGGGGCGTCTCAAGCGAGCAGTACTTC
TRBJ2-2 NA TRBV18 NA CASSPPGGSRTGELFF TGTGCCAGCTCACCACCGGGTGGGAGTCGCACCGGGGAGCTGTTTTTT
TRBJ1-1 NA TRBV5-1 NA CASSLEGGRNTEAFF TGCGCCAGCAGCTTGGAGGGCGGGAGAAACACTGAAGCTTTCTTT
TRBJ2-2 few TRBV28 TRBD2 CASSHSGSGSGELFF TGTGCCAGCAGCCATAGCGGGAGCGGTTCCGGGGAGCTGTTTTTT
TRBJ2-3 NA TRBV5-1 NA CASSLLGADSNTDTQYF TGCGCCAGCAGCTTGTTAGGGGCGGACAGTAACACAGATACGCAGTATTTT
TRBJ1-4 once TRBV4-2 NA CASSQQGSRDEKLFF TGTGCCAGCAGCCAACAAGGGAGTCGTGATGAAAAACTGTTTTTT
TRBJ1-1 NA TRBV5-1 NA CASSLGFRTEAFF TGCGCCAGCAGCTTGGGGTTTCGGACTGAAGCTTTCTTT
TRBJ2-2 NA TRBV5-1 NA CASSLEEAGELFF TGCGCCAGCAGCCTGGAGGAGGCCGGGGAGCTGTTTTTT
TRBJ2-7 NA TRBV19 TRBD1 CASSTPGGSYEQYF TGTGCCAGTAGTACCCCAGGGGGATCCTACGAGCAGTACTTC
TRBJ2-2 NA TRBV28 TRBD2 CASSLALAVNTGELFF TGTGCCAGCAGTTTAGCACTAGCGGTGAACACCGGGGAGCTGTTTTTT
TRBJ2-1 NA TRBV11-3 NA CASSLGRSSYNEQFF TGTGCCAGCAGCTTAGGGAGGAGCTCCTACAATGAGCAGTTCTTC
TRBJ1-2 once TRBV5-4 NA CASSLVQGTDGYTF TGTGCCAGCAGCTTGGTTCAGGGGACGGATGGCTACACCTTC
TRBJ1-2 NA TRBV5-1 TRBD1 CASSPGTGISNYGYTF TGCGCCAGCAGCCCCGGGACAGGGATTTCTAACTATGGCTACACCTTC
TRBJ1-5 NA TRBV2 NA CASSSGTRNQPQHF TGTGCCAGCTCGTCCGGGACACGTAATCAGCCCCAGCATTTT
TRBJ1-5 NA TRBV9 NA CASSPYIRGSNQPQHF TGTGCCAGCAGCCCGTACATAAGGGGAAGCAATCAGCCCCAGCATTTT
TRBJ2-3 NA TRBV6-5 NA CASRGVGSTDTQYF TGTGCCAGCAGAGGAGTAGGTTCGACAGATACGCAGTATTTT
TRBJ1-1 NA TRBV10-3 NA CAISRGWGMNTEAFF TGTGCCATATCCAGGGGCTGGGGGATGAACACTGAAGCTTTCTTT
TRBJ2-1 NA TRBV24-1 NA CATSDPRSASNEQFF TGTGCCACCAGTGATCCCCGTAGCGCAAGCAATGAGCAGTTCTTC
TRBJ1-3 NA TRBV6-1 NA CASSEGQRTYGNTIYF TGTGCCAGCAGTGAAGGGCAGAGGACTTACGGAAACACCATATATTTT
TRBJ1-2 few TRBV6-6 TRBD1 CASSSGQGGNYGYTF TGTGCCAGCAGTTCGGGACAGGGGGGAAACTATGGCTACACCTTC
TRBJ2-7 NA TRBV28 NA CASATYSYEQYF TGTGCCAGCGCCACTTACTCCTACGAGCAGTACTTC
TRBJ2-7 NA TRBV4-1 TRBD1 CASSQSGTAPYEQYF TGCGCCAGCAGCCAGTCCGGGACAGCACCCTACGAGCAGTACTTC
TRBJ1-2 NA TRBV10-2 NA CASSATDYGYTF TGCGCCAGCAGTGCGACAGACTATGGCTACACCTTC
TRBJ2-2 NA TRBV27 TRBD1 CASSLRQGEGGELFF TGTGCCAGCAGTTTAAGACAGGGTGAGGGCGGGGAGCTGTTTTTT
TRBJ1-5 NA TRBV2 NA CASGGFGTSASNQPQHF TGTGCCAGCGGGGGTTTTGGGACATCCGCTAGCAATCAGCCCCAGCATTTT
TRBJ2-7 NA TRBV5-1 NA CATSLTALAPTYEQYF TGCGCCACCTCACTCACCGCCCTAGCGCCAACCTACGAGCAGTACTTC
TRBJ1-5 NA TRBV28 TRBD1 CASSPGQGGGQPQHF TGTGCCAGCAGTCCCGGACAGGGGGGAGGTCAGCCCCAGCATTTT
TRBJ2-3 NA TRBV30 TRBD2 CAWSSGSADTQYF TGTGCCTGGAGTAGCGGGAGCGCAGATACGCAGTATTTT
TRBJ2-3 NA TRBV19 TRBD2 CATRRAAGGQGWDTQYF TGTGCCACCCGGAGAGCGGCGGGAGGTCAGGGTTGGGATACGCAGTATTTT
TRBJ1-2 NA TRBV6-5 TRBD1 CASSYTRTGGYGYTF TGTGCCAGCAGTTACACTCGGACAGGAGGCTATGGCTACACCTTC
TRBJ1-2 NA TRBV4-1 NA CASSQETWAPSTGGYTF TGCGCCAGCAGCCAAGAAACATGGGCTCCATCAACGGGGGGCTACACCTTC
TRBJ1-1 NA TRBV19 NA CASTNPTKAFF TGTGCCAGTACCAATCCCACTAAAGCTTTCTTT
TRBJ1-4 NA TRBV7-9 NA CASSLLQLEKLFF TGTGCCAGCAGCTTACTACAGCTTGAAAAACTGTTTTTT
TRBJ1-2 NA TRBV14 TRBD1 CASSQGQKHGYTF TGTGCCAGCAGCCAGGGACAGAAACATGGCTACACCTTC
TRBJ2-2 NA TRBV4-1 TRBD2 CASSQDGASGRPNTGELFF TGCGCCAGCAGCCAAGATGGGGCTAGCGGGAGACCTAACACCGGGGAGCTGTTTTTT
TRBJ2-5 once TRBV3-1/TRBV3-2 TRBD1 CASSRGQGGGETQYF TGTGCCAGCAGCCGTGGACAGGGTGGGGGAGAGACCCAGTACTTC
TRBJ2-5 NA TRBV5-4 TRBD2 CASSSPGLAGGRIKTQYF TGTGCCAGCAGCTCACCGGGACTAGCGGGAGGGCGTATAAAGACCCAGTACTTC
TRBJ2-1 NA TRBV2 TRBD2 CASTAPETSGRYRDEQFF TGTGCCAGCACCGCACCGGAGACTAGCGGGCGATATCGTGATGAGCAGTTCTTC
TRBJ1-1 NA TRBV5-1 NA CASSRRVNTEAFF TGCGCCAGCAGCCGGAGAGTGAACACTGAAGCTTTCTTT
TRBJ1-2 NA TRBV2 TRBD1 CASSYGTGRYGYTF TGTGCCAGCAGCTACGGGACAGGGAGATATGGCTACACCTTC
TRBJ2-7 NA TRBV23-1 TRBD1 CASSPYRGRYEQYF TGCGCCAGCAGTCCTTACAGGGGCCGATACGAGCAGTACTTC
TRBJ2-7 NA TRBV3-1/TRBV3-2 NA CASSQQGTYEQYF TGTGCCAGCAGCCAACAGGGTACCTACGAGCAGTACTTC